This T cell receptor (beta chain) is from a study of sequential checkpoint blockade in melanoma. The data were produced by immunoSEQ multiplex PCR, yet TCRdb's version contains in-frame clones alone and is incomplete. The table includes some 40,000 clones, roughly 88% detected once. The CDR3 consists of 15 residues. Per germline, CDR1 LNHNV and CDR2 YYDKDF (reference sequence). The V end was cut by 4 bases, the J end by 5 bases, with 17 bases between. The treatment is: randomized to nivolumab then ipilimumab (arm A) or the reverse (arm B). This rearrangement joins TRBV15 to TRBJ2-5; TRBD2 might be the D (6 bases). This receptor was obtained from a human donor with melanoma. Material: CD8+ T cells sorted from blood (inferred from file names), obtained from a patient given nivolumab and ipilimumab in sequence. CDR3 sequence: CATSKDWGDRETQYF. The DNA of the CDR3 is TGTGCCACCAGCAAAGATTGGGGGGACCGGGAGACCCAGTACTTC.